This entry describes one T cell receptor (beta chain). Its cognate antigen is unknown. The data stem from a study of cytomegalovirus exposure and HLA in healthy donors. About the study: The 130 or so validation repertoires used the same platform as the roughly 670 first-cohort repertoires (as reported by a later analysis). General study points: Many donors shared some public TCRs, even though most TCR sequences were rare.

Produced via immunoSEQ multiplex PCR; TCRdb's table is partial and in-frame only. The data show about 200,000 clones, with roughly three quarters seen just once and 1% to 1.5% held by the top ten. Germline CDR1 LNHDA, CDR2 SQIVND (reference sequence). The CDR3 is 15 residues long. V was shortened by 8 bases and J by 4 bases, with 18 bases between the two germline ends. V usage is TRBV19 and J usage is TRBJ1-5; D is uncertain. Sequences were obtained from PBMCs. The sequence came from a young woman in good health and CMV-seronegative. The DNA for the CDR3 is TGTGCCAGTGCTGAAGACCGGGGAGAAAATCAGCCCCAGCATTTT. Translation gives CASAEDRGENQPQHF. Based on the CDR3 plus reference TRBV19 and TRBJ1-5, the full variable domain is DGGITQSPKYLFRKEGQNVTLSCEQNLNHDAMYWYRQDPGQGLRLIYYSQIVNDFQKGDIAEGYSVSREKKESFPLTVTSAQKNPTAFYLCASAEDRGENQPQHFGDGTRLSIL.